These 16 T cell receptor beta chains share one sample of origin, sequenced in a study of blood T cells in healthy people across ages. Using a J-beta primer mix together with a sample-barcoded 5' primer, a second PCR was run for about 6 to 12 cycles. One entry per CDR3 protein results from TCRdb running MiXCR on the 5' RACE reads. The sample records about 580,000 distinct CDR3 sequences, around half being singletons. Input material: blood. These TCRs come from a man older than 75 in good health.

Comment on this clonotype: The junction differs from germline at one of its ends, possibly a read error. This sequence joins TRBV12-3 or TRBV12-4 and TRBJ2-7; D remains ambiguous. This CDR3 is 12 amino acids long. The chain's CDR3 is CASILAVYEQYF. The CDR3 bases are TGTGCCAGCATTTTAGCTGTTTACGAGCAGTACTTC.

With regard to this clonotype: A much larger clone lies one base from this, so it may be a read error. This chain joins TRBV6-5 and TRBJ2-6; D gene uncertain. This CDR3 is 18 amino acids long. From germline, CDR1 is MNHEY and CDR2 SVGAGI. The V and J ends lost 2 bases and 0 bases respectively, with 14 bases between them. The CDR3 reads CASSYDKSIVSGANVLTF. CDR3 bases: TGTGCCAGCAGTTACGATAAGAGTATTGTCTCTGGGGCCAACGTCCTGACTTTC.

The gene calls are TRBV7-8 and TRBJ2-1; 10 nucleotides line up with TRBD2. The CDR3 runs to 16 residues. Germline V gene sequence: CDR1 SGHVS, CDR2 FQNEAQ. Trimming removed 1 base from V and 8 bases from J; junction bases left unmatched: 8. The CDR3 DNA reads TGTGCCAGCAGCTTAGGGGTAAGCGGGAGGGCGGATGAGCAGTTCTTC. This gives the protein CASSLGVSGRADEQFF.

The J gene is TRBJ2-1, the V gene TRBV28, with a weak D call TRBD2 (7 bases). The end of the DNA is better explained by TRBJ2-7, so the J call may be wrong. Germline V lookup: CDR1 MDHEN, CDR2 SYDVKM. The CDR3 totals 16 residues. Written as DNA, the CDR3 is TGTGCCAGCAGTTTACCACAGGGAGGGCATAGGAATGAGCAGTACTTC. This encodes CASSLPQGGHRNEQYF.

A remark on this clonotype: Compared with germline, one end of the junction differs, possibly owing to a read error. V gene TRBV6-6 combines with J gene TRBJ2-2, with D possibly being TRBD2 (5 bases). From germline, CDR1 is MNHNY and CDR2 SVGAGI (reference sequence). The CDR3 is made up of 14 amino acids. The CDR3 protein is CASCDPGRTGELFF. CDR3 sequence (DNA): TGTGCCAGCTGTGACCCGGGAAGGACCGGGGAGTTGTTTTTT.

Concerning this clonotype: A clone one base away is much larger, so this may be a read error. The chain carries TRBV4-2 and TRBJ2-5; D unresolved. The CDR3 is 14 amino acids. V dropped 1 base and J dropped 11 bases, with 17 bases sitting between them. From germline, CDR1 is LGHNA and CDR2 YNFKEQ. CDR3 DNA: TGTGCCAGCAGCCAAGGAGCTGCTAACAGTGAGCAGTACTTC. It is translated as CASSQGAANSEQYF.

This clonotype has just a few counts. V is TRBV9 and J is TRBJ1-2; D gene unclear. Germline values: CDR1 SGDLS, CDR2 YYNGEE. V was pared by 3 bases and J by 9 bases, with 9 bases between. The CDR3 contains 11 residues. For the CDR3, the DNA is TGTGCCAGCAGCGGCCCCGGGCGCTACACCTTC. Residues: CASSGPGRYTF.

This clonotype has at least ten counts. V is TRBV6-6 and J is TRBJ2-7; D is unresolved. Germline CDR1 reads MNHNY; CDR2 reads SVGAGI (reference sequence). The V and J ends lost 7 bases and 5 bases respectively, with 12 bases between them. The CDR3 contains 12 residues. CDR3 nucleotide sequence: TGTGCCAGCAAGGGATCAACCCACGAGCAGTACTTC. Translation: CASKGSTHEQYF.

This chain connects TRBV25-1 to TRBJ2-7; the D gene is possibly TRBD2 (5 bases). The J call may be mistaken, given a closer DNA end match to TRBJ2-4. The CDR3 runs to 13 residues. CDR1 and CDR2 from the germline V gene are MGHDK and SYGVNS. In nucleotides, the CDR3 is TGTGCCAGCAGTGCAGACTCGAGGGACATTCAGTACTTC. Translation: CASSADSRDIQYF.

As for this clonotype: Compared with germline, one end of the junction differs, possibly owing to a read error. The chain uses TRBV7-2 and TRBJ2-1; weak D call: TRBD2 (6 bases). Per the germline V gene, CDR1 is SGHTA and CDR2 is FQGNSA. This CDR3 has 14 amino acids. CDR3 in DNA: TGTGCCAGCAGCCTAGCGCAGGGAAAATATGAGCAGTTCTTC. Encoded protein: CASSLAQGKYEQFF.

The chain has TRBV7-6 and TRBJ2-3, with 12 positions matching TRBD2. The junction had 4 bases not matched to a gene; V was cut back by 3 bases and J by 0 bases. Germline V lookup: CDR1 SGHVS, CDR2 FNYEAQ. The CDR3 is made up of 17 amino acids. The CDR3 sequence is CASSFWGTSGSTDTQYF. Here the CDR3 DNA reads TGTGCCAGCAGCTTCTGGGGGACTAGCGGGAGCACAGATACGCAGTATTTT.

In its sample, this clonotype was seen a few times. The V gene is TRBV18, the J gene TRBJ1-1; D unresolved. CDR3 size: 15 residues. V was pared by 3 bases and J by 3 bases, with 14 bases between. CDR1 and CDR2 from the germline V gene are KGHSH and LQKENI. DNA for the CDR3: TGTGCCAGCTCACCCGAGGCAGGTGAACACACTGAAGCTTTCTTT. It codes for CASSPEAGEHTEAFF. Together with reference TRBV18 and TRBJ1-1, the CDR3 gives the full variable domain: NAGVMQNPRHLVRRRGQEARLRCSPMKGHSHVYWYRQLPEEGLKFMVYLQKENIIDESGMPKERFSAEFPKEGPSILRIQQVVRGDSAAYFCASSPEAGEHTEAFFGQGTRLTVV.

As for this clonotype: A much larger clone sits a single nucleotide away, making a read error possible. This sequence joins TRBV28 and TRBJ2-5, with D unclear. Gene TRBJ2-7 matches the end of the DNA better, so the J call may be wrong. Germline assignment: CDR1 MDHEN and CDR2 SYDVKM. This CDR3 contains 12 residues. In DNA, the CDR3 is TGTGCCACCAGTTCCGACACCTACGAGCAGTACTTC. Its protein is CATSSDTYEQYF.

V gene TRBV5-1 combines with J gene TRBJ2-7, with 11 nucleotides matching TRBD2. The CDR3 extends over 14 amino acids. With 4 bases clipped from V and 7 bases from J, the junction kept 7 bases outside the gene matches. The germline gives CDR1 SGHRS, CDR2 YFSETQ. The CDR3 DNA is TGCGCCAGCAGCAGAGAACTAGCGGGAGCAGAGCAGTACTTC. This gives the protein CASSRELAGAEQYF.

The chain recombines TRBV4-1 with TRBJ1-4, with TRBD1 identical over 7 bases. CDR1 and CDR2 (germline): MGHRA, YSYEKL. V lost 0 bases to trimming and J lost 8 bases; unmatched junction nucleotides: 15. This CDR3 contains 18 residues. CDR3 residues: CASSQDTPGGGGGEKLFF. The CDR3, as DNA: TGCGCCAGCAGCCAAGATACCCCAGGGGGGGGAGGAGGGGAAAAACTGTTTTTT.

This chain uses TRBV25-1 with TRBJ2-7; a possible D gene is TRBD1 (5 bases). Trimming pared 1 base from V and 6 bases from J, leaving 10 bases between. Germline values: CDR1 MGHDK, CDR2 SYGVNS. The CDR3 length is 13 residues. The CDR3 nucleotides read TGTGCCAGCAGTGAATCAGGGTTGGCCGAGCAGTACTTC. Translating it yields CASSESGLAEQYF.